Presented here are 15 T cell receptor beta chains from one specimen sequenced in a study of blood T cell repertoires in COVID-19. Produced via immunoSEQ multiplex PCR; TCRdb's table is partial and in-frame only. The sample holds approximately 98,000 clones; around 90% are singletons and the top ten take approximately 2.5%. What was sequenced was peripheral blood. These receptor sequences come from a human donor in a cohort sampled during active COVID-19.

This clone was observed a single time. The DNA of the CDR3 is TGTGCCAGCAGTTCCAATCGGGGGGAGCAGTACTTC. Translation gives CASSSNRGEQYF. V usage is TRBV28 and J usage is TRBJ2-7; tentative D call: TRBD2 (6 bases). V lost 4 bases, J lost 7 bases, and 11 bases lay in between. The CDR3 covers 12 residues. Germline CDR1 and CDR2: MDHEN and SYDVKM.

CDR3 nucleotide sequence: TGTGCCAGCAGCCAGGGGGCGCGGCATGGCTACACCTTC. It yields the protein CASSQGARHGYTF. This sequence joins TRBV6-5 and TRBJ1-2; 8 bases match TRBD1. CDR1 is MNHEY, CDR2 SVGAGI, per germline. Unmatched junction bases numbered 6, after V lost 6 bases and J lost 6 bases. The length of the CDR3 is 13 residues.

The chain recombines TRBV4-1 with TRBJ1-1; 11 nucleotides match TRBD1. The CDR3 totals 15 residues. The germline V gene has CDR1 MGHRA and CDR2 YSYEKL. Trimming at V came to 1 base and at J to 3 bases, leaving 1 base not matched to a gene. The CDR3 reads CASSQGTGGDTEAFF. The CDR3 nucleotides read TGCGCCAGCAGCCAAGGGACAGGGGGCGACACTGAAGCTTTCTTT.

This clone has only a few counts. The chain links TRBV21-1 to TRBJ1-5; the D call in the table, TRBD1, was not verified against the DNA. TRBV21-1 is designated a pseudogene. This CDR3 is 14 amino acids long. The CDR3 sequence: CASSTIQRGQPQHF. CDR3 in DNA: TGTGCCAGCAGCACAATCCAAAGGGGTCAGCCCCAGCATTTT.

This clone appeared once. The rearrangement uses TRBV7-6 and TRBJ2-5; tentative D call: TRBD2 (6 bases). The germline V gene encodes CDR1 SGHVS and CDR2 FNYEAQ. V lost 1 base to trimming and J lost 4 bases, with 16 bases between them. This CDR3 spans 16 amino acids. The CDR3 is CASSLESGELGETQYF. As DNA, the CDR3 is TGTGCCAGCAGCTTAGAATCGGGGGAGTTGGGAGAGACCCAGTACTTC. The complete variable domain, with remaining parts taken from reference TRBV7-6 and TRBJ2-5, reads GAGVSQSPRYKVTKRGQDVALRCDPISGHVSLYWYRQALGQGPEFLTYFNYEAQQDKSGLPNDRFSAERPEGSISTLTIQRTEQRDSAMYRCASSLESGELGETQYFGPGTRLLVL.

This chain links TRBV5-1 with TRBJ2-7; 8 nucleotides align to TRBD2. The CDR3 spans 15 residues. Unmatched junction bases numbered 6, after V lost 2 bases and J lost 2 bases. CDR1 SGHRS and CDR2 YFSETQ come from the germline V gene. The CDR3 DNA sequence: TGCGCCAGCAGCTTAACTAGCGGAGTGACCTACGAGCAGTACTTC. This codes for CASSLTSGVTYEQYF.

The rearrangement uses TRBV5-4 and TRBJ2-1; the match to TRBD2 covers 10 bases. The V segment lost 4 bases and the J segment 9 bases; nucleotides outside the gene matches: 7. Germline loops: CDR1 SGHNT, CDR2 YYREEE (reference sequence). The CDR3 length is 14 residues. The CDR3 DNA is TGTGCCAGCAGCGAGCGGGAGGGCCGGGTTGAGCAGTTCTTC. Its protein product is CASSEREGRVEQFF.

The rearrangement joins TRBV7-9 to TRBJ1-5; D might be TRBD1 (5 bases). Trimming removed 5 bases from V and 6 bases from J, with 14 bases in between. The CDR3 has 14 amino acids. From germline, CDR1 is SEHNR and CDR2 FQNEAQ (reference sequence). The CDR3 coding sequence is TGTGCCAGCAGCCAAGGGGCAGGGTCTCAGCCCCAGCATTTT. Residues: CASSQGAGSQPQHF.

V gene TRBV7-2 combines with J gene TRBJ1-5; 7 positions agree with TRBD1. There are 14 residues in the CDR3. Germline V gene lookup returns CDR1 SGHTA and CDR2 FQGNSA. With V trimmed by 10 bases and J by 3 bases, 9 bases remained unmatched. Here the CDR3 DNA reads TGTGCCACCAGGGGGGGGGTCTTCAATCAGCCCCAGCATTTT. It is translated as CATRGGVFNQPQHF.

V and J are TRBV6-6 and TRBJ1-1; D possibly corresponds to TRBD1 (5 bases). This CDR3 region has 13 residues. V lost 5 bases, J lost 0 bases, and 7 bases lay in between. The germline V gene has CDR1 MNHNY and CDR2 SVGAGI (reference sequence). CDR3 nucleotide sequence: TGTGCCAGCAGTCAACAGGTGAACACTGAAGCTTTCTTT. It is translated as CASSQQVNTEAFF.

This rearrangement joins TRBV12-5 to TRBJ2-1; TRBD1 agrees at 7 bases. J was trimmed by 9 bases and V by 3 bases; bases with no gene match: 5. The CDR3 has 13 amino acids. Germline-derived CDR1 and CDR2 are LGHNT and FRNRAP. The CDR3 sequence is CASGFQGVAEQFF. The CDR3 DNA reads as TGTGCTAGTGGTTTCCAGGGGGTGGCTGAGCAGTTCTTC.

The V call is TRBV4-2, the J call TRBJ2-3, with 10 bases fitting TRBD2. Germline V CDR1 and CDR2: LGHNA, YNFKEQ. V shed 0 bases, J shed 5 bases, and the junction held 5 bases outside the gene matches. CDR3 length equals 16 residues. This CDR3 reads CASSQDAAGGLDTQYF. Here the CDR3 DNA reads TGTGCCAGCAGCCAAGATGCAGCGGGAGGGTTAGATACGCAGTATTTT.

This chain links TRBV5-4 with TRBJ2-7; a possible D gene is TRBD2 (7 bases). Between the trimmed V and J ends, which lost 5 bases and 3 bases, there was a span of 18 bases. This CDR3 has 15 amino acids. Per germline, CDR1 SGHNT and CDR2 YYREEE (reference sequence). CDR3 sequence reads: CASRGGAGAFYEQYF. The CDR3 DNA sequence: TGTGCCAGCAGAGGGGGGGCTGGGGCATTCTACGAGCAGTACTTC.

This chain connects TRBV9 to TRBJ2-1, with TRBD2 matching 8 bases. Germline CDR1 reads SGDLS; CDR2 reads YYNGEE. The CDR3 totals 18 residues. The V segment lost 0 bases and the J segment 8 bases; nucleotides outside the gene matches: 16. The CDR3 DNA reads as TGTGCCAGCAGCGTAGCTACTCCCATAGCGGGACTACAGGATGAGCAGTTCTTC. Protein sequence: CASSVATPIAGLQDEQFF.

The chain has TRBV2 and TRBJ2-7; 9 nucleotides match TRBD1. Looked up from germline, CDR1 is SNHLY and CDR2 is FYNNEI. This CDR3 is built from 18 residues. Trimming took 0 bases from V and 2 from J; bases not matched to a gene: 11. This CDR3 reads CASSEAKDGTGSPYEQYF. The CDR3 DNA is TGTGCCAGCAGTGAAGCTAAGGATGGGACAGGGAGCCCCTACGAGCAGTACTTC. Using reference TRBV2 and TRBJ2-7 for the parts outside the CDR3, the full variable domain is EPEVTQTPSHQVTQMGQEVILRCVPISNHLYFYWYRQILGQKVEFLVSFYNNEISEKSEIFDDQFSVERPDGSNFTLKIRSTKLEDSAMYFCASSEAKDGTGSPYEQYFGPGTRLTVT.